Shown below are 27 T cell receptor beta chains from a single sample sequenced in a study of blood T cell repertoires in COVID-19. TCRdb keeps only in-frame clones here, not all; method: immunoSEQ multiplex PCR. In the table there are some 380,000 clones, approximately 91% of which are singletons. Source material: PBMCs or T cells enriched from blood (not recorded which). The receptors come from a woman between 40 and 50 years old with acute COVID-19.

The table lists this clone with a few counts. CDR3 sequence (DNA): TGCGCCAGCAGCGGCGGACAGGTGGCGAACACTGAAGCTTTCTTT. Translation gives CASSGGQVANTEAFF. The gene calls are TRBV5-1 and TRBJ1-1; 7 bases map to TRBD1. V gave up 4 bases and J gave up 1 base; unmatched junction bases: 7. The CDR3 consists of 15 residues. Looked up from germline, CDR1 is SGHRS and CDR2 is YFSETQ.

This chain links TRBV15 with TRBJ2-1; no reliable D call. The V end lost 0 bases, the J end lost 3 bases, and 9 bases lay between the germline ends. Germline loops: CDR1 LNHNV, CDR2 YYDKDF (reference sequence). The CDR3 length is 15 residues. For the CDR3, the DNA is TGTGCCACCAGCAGAGATATCCGCAGCTACAATGAGCAGTTCTTC. Amino acids: CATSRDIRSYNEQFF.

The V gene is TRBV11-2, the J gene TRBJ1-1; D gene ambiguous. With 2 bases removed from V and 4 bases from J, the gap between germline ends came to 8 bases. This CDR3 comprises 13 residues. Germline V gives CDR1 SGHAT, CDR2 FQNNGV. Written as DNA, the CDR3 is TGTGCCAGCAGCTTATCTCGAGTCACTGAAGCTTTCTTT. This translates into CASSLSRVTEAFF.

This chain links TRBV5-4 with TRBJ1-4; D not resolved. V lost 1 base and J 4 bases, leaving 8 bases between the germline ends. CDR1 SGHNT and CDR2 YYREEE come from the germline V gene (reference sequence). The CDR3 loop spans 14 amino acids. The CDR3 region is CASSLQGLNEKLFF. CDR3 bases: TGTGCCAGCAGCTTGCAAGGACTTAATGAAAAACTGTTTTTT.

This clone was counted a single time. The chain employs TRBV2 and TRBJ1-2; a weak D match, TRBD1 (5 bases). The CDR3 consists of 14 residues. V shed 3 bases and J shed 7 bases, with 15 bases lying between them. Germline CDR1 SNHLY, CDR2 FYNNEI. The CDR3 bases are TGTGCCAGCAGTGAGGAGGAGGGGAGGGGTGGCTACACCTTC. Translation gives CASSEEEGRGGYTF.

The V call is TRBV9, the J call TRBJ1-6; D possibly corresponds to TRBD1 (5 bases). CDR3 size: 16 residues. Trimming left V 4 bases short and J 6 bases short, with 17 bases between. CDR1 and CDR2 (germline): SGDLS, YYNGEE. The CDR3 sequence is CASSREGFASNSPLHF. The CDR3 nucleotides read TGTGCCAGCAGCCGGGAGGGGTTCGCCAGTAATTCACCCCTCCACTTT.

This sequence joins TRBV6-2 or TRBV6-3 and TRBJ1-2; 10 bases map to TRBD1. V lost 5 bases and J lost 2; bases outside the gene matches: 8. The CDR3 loop spans 16 amino acids. Germline CDR1 MNHEY, CDR2 SVGEGT. The CDR3 nucleotides read TGTGCCAGCAGTACAACCAGACAGGGGGCGAACTATGGCTACACCTTC. Amino acids: CASSTTRQGANYGYTF.

The chain is built from TRBV30 and TRBJ1-6; no definite D call. The CDR3 contains 15 residues. Trimming cost V 4 bases and J 0 bases, with 10 bases left between them. Germline V lookup: CDR1 GTSNPN, CDR2 SVGIG (reference sequence). The chain's CDR3 is CAWTGGSSYNSPLHF. The CDR3 DNA sequence: TGTGCCTGGACCGGAGGCAGCTCCTATAATTCACCCCTCCACTTT.

The rearrangement uses TRBV3-1 (or the pseudogene TRBV3-2) and TRBJ1-2; D is possibly TRBD1 (6 bases). There are 15 residues in the CDR3. CDR1 and CDR2 (germline): LGHDT, YNNKEL (reference sequence). The ends were cut back, 4 bases at V and 2 bases at J, with 14 bases in the middle. The CDR3 loop reads CASSPWTDSNYGYTF. For the CDR3, the DNA is TGTGCCAGCAGCCCTTGGACAGACTCGAACTATGGCTACACCTTC.

The gene calls are TRBV5-1 and TRBJ2-7; 7 nucleotides align to TRBD1. Germline V gene sequence: CDR1 SGHRS, CDR2 YFSETQ. The CDR3 length is 13 residues. J gave up 6 bases and V 2 bases, and 5 bases lay outside the gene matches. The CDR3 coding sequence is TGCGCCAGCAGCTTTACAGGGGAGCGCGAGCAGTACTTC. Translated: CASSFTGEREQYF. Combining the CDR3 with reference TRBV5-1 and TRBJ2-7 gives the whole variable domain KAGVTQTPRYLIKTRGQQVTLSCSPISGHRSVSWYQQTPGQGLQFLFEYFSETQRNKGNFPGRFSGRQFSNSRSEMNVSTLELGDSALYLCASSFTGEREQYFGPGTRLTVT.

The chain joins TRBV6-1 to TRBJ2-5; TRBD1 is a possible D gene (6 bases). Trimming removed 2 bases from V and 5 bases from J, with 18 bases in between. This CDR3 region has 16 residues. Germline CDR1 reads MNHNS; CDR2 reads SASEGT. The CDR3 nucleotides read TGTGCCAGCAGTGAACGGAGATTGACAGGCGTCGAGACCCAGTACTTC. It specifies CASSERRLTGVETQYF.

V usage is TRBV30 and J usage is TRBJ1-1, with D hard to call. Germline lookup yields CDR1 GTSNPN and CDR2 SVGIG (reference sequence). CDR3 length: 12 residues. The V gene lost 0 bases and the J gene lost 4 bases, with 6 bases spanning the gap. The CDR3 nucleotides are TGTGCCTGGAGTGTACGGGGCACTGAAGCTTTCTTT. It encodes CAWSVRGTEAFF.

The chain links TRBV27 to TRBJ2-7; 8 nucleotides line up with TRBD1. The germline CDR1 and CDR2 sequences are MNHEY and SMNVEV (reference sequence). The CDR3 is 14 amino acids. The trim removed 3 bases at V and 2 bases at J, leaving 3 bases unmatched. The CDR3 spells CASSLLQGAYEQYF. The DNA of the CDR3 is TGTGCCAGCAGTTTGTTACAGGGGGCCTACGAGCAGTACTTC.

The V and J genes are TRBV27 and TRBJ1-1, with 8 bases aligning to TRBD1. The trim removed 7 bases at V and 5 bases at J, leaving 12 bases unmatched. Germline lookup yields CDR1 MNHEY and CDR2 SMNVEV (reference sequence). The CDR3 is 15 residues long. The CDR3 loop reads CASTGAGGGWTEAFF. DNA of the CDR3: TGTGCCAGCACGGGGGCAGGGGGCGGCTGGACTGAAGCTTTCTTT.

The sample holds one count of this clone. The rearrangement joins TRBV20-1 to TRBJ2-7, with 9 bases fitting TRBD2. The CDR3 sequence is 15 residues long. CDR1 DFQATT and CDR2 SNEGSKA come from the germline V gene (reference sequence). V shed 6 bases and J 3 bases; nucleotides not matched to a gene: 12. The DNA of the CDR3 is TGCAGTGCAAGTCTCTTGCGGGGGGGCGTCTACGAGCAGTACTTC. Its translation: CSASLLRGGVYEQYF.

The chain links TRBV2 to TRBJ2-1, with D perhaps TRBD2 (6 bases). The CDR3 is 16 residues long. Germline CDR1 is SNHLY and CDR2 is FYNNEI. V was cut by 6 bases and J by 0 bases, with 15 bases left in between. The CDR3 protein is CASSVSGQSSYNEQFF. DNA for the CDR3: TGTGCCAGCAGCGTTAGCGGCCAGAGCTCCTACAATGAGCAGTTCTTC.

The chain links TRBV6-2 or TRBV6-3 to TRBJ2-3, with 7 positions matching TRBD2. This CDR3 comprises 16 residues. V lost 2 bases, J lost 3 bases, and 8 bases stayed unmatched. CDR1 is MNHEY, CDR2 SVGEGT, per germline. The CDR3 protein is CASSYRLVSGTDTQYF. For the CDR3, the DNA is TGTGCCAGCAGTTACCGGCTTGTTAGCGGGACAGATACGCAGTATTTT.

The chain links TRBV5-1 to TRBJ2-7; D is perhaps TRBD2 (6 bases). Germline V gene lookup returns CDR1 SGHRS and CDR2 YFSETQ. The CDR3 loop spans 13 amino acids. V lost 0 bases and J 7 bases, leaving 11 bases between the germline ends. CDR3: CASSLATRWEQYF. In nucleotides, the CDR3 is TGCGCCAGCAGCTTGGCGACTAGATGGGAGCAGTACTTC.

The chain uses TRBV19 and TRBJ1-6, with TRBD1 matching over 10 bases. V shed 4 bases and J 7 bases; nucleotides not matched to a gene: 7. The CDR3 has 16 amino acids. Germline values: CDR1 LNHDA, CDR2 SQIVND (reference sequence). The CDR3 spells CASSRTGGVYNSPLHF. The CDR3 nucleotides read TGTGCCAGTAGTAGGACAGGGGGTGTCTACAATTCACCCCTCCACTTT.

The CDR3 nucleotides read TGTGCCAGCAGCCTGCTAGCGGGGGGCCTCAATAACTACGAGCAGTACTTC. Translating it yields CASSLLAGGLNNYEQYF. This chain joins TRBV13 and TRBJ2-7; 11 nucleotides match TRBD2. The CDR3 has 17 amino acids. V shed 5 bases, J shed 3 bases, and the junction held 12 bases outside the gene matches. The germline CDR1 and CDR2 sequences are PRHDT and FYEKMQ (reference sequence). The full variable domain, with the rest looked up from reference TRBV13 and TRBJ2-7, is AAGVIQSPRHLIKEKRETATLKCYPIPRHDTVYWYQQGPGQDPQFLISFYEKMQSDKGSIPDRFSAQQFSDYHSELNMSSLELGDSALYFCASSLLAGGLNNYEQYFGPGTRLTVT.

The chain joins TRBV4-2 to TRBJ1-6, with D tentatively TRBD1 (6 bases). Trimming pared 0 bases from V and 0 bases from J, leaving 12 bases between. This CDR3 is built from 18 residues. Germline assignment: CDR1 LGHNA and CDR2 YNFKEQ. CDR3 in amino acids: CASSQDQGGSSYNSPLHF. In DNA, the CDR3 is TGTGCCAGCAGCCAAGATCAAGGGGGTAGCTCCTATAATTCACCCCTCCACTTT.

In DNA, the CDR3 is TGTGCCAGCAGCCAAGTTAGTAGCGGGGGGACCTACAATGAGCAGTTCTTC. Translating gives CASSQVSSGGTYNEQFF. The chain uses TRBV3-1 (or the pseudogene TRBV3-2) and TRBJ2-1, with 10 bases identical to TRBD2. The ends lost 1 base at V and 2 bases at J; junction bases unmatched: 5. This CDR3 comprises 17 residues. CDR1 is LGHDT and CDR2 is YNNKEL in the germline V gene (reference sequence).

As regards this clone: This CDR3 is also generated by other DNA sequences in the sample. This chain joins TRBV10-3 and TRBJ1-5; 8 bases line up with TRBD1. CDR1 is ENHRY, CDR2 SYGVKD, per germline. There are 13 residues in the CDR3. V gave up 2 bases and J gave up 7 bases; unmatched junction bases: 1. The CDR3 region has the DNA TGTGCCATCAGTGAGGGACAGGGACAGCCCCAGCATTTT. Translating it yields CAISEGQGQPQHF.

J is TRBJ1-5 and V is TRBV19, with D possibly matching TRBD1 (6 bases). The CDR3 loop spans 16 amino acids. Germline V lookup: CDR1 LNHDA, CDR2 SQIVND (reference sequence). V was pared by 4 bases and J by 0 bases, with 13 bases between. The CDR3 here is CASSTKTGPSNQPQHF. The CDR3 nucleotides read TGTGCCAGTAGTACCAAGACAGGCCCTAGCAATCAGCCCCAGCATTTT.

The DNA of the CDR3 is TGTGCCAGTATAGGGCAGGGGGGCAATCAGCCCCAGCATTTT. It specifies CASIGQGGNQPQHF. The chain recombines TRBV19 with TRBJ1-5, with TRBD1 matching 7 bases. Germline V gene sequence: CDR1 LNHDA, CDR2 SQIVND (reference sequence). V gave up 7 bases and J gave up 2 bases; unmatched junction bases: 5. The CDR3 runs to 14 residues.

This CDR3 is CATLGVRGYTF. DNA of the CDR3: TGTGCCACCCTAGGGGTGCGGGGCTACACCTTC. The chain couples TRBV27 to TRBJ1-2, with D perhaps matching TRBD1 (5 bases). Per germline, CDR1 MNHEY and CDR2 SMNVEV (reference sequence). The ends were cut back, 10 bases at V and 8 bases at J, with 14 bases in the middle. The CDR3 extends over 11 amino acids.

On this clone: This sample includes further DNA sequences coding for the same CDR3. J is TRBJ2-2 and V is TRBV9, with D perhaps TRBD2 (6 bases). In germline, CDR1 is SGDLS, CDR2 YYNGEE. V lost 2 bases and J 4 bases, leaving 6 bases between the germline ends. CDR3 length: 13 residues. The CDR3 region is CASSVGGTGELFF. DNA for the CDR3: TGTGCCAGCAGCGTGGGGGGCACCGGGGAGCTGTTTTTT.